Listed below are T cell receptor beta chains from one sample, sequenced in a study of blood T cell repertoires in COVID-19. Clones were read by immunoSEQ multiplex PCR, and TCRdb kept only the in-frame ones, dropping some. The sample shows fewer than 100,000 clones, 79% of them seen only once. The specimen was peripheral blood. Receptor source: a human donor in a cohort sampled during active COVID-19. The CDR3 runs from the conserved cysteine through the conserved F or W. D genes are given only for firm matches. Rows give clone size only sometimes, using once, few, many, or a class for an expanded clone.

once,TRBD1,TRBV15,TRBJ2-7,TGTGCCACCTCACAGGGGGCTCGGGACGAGCAGTACTTC,CATSQGARDEQYF
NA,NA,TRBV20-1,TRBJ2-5,TGCAGTGCTAGTTGGAAGCGGTCTAATACGGAGACCCAGTACTTC,CSASWKRSNTETQYF
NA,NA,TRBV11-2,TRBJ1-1,TGTGCCAGCAGCTTAGATAGGAACACTGAAGCTTTCTTT,CASSLDRNTEAFF
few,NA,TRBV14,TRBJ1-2,TGTGCCAGCAGCCAAGAAAACAGAGCTAACTATGGCTACACCTTC,CASSQENRANYGYTF
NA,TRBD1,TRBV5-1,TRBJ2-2,TGCGCCAGCAGCCCCCTGACAGGGACGAACACCGGGGAGCTGTTTTTT,CASSPLTGTNTGELFF
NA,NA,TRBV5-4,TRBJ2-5,TGTGCCAGCAGCCCAGTAGGGGGGAGGGCCGTGGAGACCCAGTACTTC,CASSPVGGRAVETQYF
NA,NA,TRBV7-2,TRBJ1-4,TGTGCCAGCAGCTTAGGTATTGCGAATGAAAAACTGTTTTTT,CASSLGIANEKLFF
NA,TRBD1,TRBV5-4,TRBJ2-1,TGTGCCAGCAGCCCCTACACCGGGACAGGGGGAAATGAGCAGTTCTTC,CASSPYTGTGGNEQFF
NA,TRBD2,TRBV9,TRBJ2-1,TGTGCCAGCAGCGTAGGTAGCGGGAGTGGTACGACCTACAATGAGCAGTTCTTC,CASSVGSGSGTTYNEQFF
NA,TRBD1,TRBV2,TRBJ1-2,TGTGCCAGCAGTGAAGCGCGCAGGGGGGATGGCTACACCTTC,CASSEARRGDGYTF
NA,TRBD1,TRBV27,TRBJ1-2,TGTGCCAGCAGACAACAGGGGGTTAACTATGGCTACACCTTC,CASRQQGVNYGYTF
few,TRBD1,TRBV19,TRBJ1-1,TGTGCCAGTAGGACGACAGGGGAGAACACTGAAGCTTTCTTT,CASRTTGENTEAFF
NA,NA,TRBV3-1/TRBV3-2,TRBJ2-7,TGTGCCAGCAGCCCTGGACTGGGGTTCTACGAGCAGTACTTC,CASSPGLGFYEQYF
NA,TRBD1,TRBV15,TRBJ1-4,TGTGCCACCAGCAGACGGCGCGGACAGGGGGTTGAAAAACTGTTTTTT,CATSRRRGQGVEKLFF
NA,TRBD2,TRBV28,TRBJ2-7,TGTGCCATCTCCGGGAGGAAAGCCTACGAGCAGTACTTC,CAISGRKAYEQYF
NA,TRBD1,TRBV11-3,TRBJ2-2,TGTGCCAGCAGCTCGGACAGGGTCAACACCGGGGAGCTGTTTTTT,CASSSDRVNTGELFF
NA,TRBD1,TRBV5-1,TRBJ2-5,TGCGCCAGCAGCTTCGGGAACCCTGCTAGACAGGGGACAGGAGAGACCCAGTACTTC,CASSFGNPARQGTGETQYF
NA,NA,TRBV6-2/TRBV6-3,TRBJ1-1,TGTGCCAGCAGTTACAGGGCGGGGTTGTCGAGTGATGCTTTCTTT,CASSYRAGLSSDAFF
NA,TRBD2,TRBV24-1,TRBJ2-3,TGTGCCACCAGTGGGCGGCGGGAGGCTAGCACAGATACGCAGTATTTT,CATSGRREASTDTQYF
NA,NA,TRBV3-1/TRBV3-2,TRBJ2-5,TGTGCCAGCAGCTGGGGAGAGGCGACCCAGTACTTC,CASSWGEATQYF
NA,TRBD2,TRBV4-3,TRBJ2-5,TGCGCCAGCAGCCATGGACTAGCGGGAGATCAAGAGACCCAGTACTTC,CASSHGLAGDQETQYF
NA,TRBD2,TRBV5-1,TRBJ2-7,TGCGCCAGCAGGGGAGGGCAGGAATGGTACGAGCAGTACTTC,CASRGGQEWYEQYF
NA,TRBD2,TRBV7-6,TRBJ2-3,TGTGCCAGCAGCATTAAGCGGGAGAGCACAGATACGCAGTATTTT,CASSIKRESTDTQYF
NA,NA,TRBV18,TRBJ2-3,TGTGCCAGCTCACCACCGAATGCAGAGGCAGATACGCAGTATTTT,CASSPPNAEADTQYF
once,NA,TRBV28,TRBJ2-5,TGTGCCAGCAGTTTATTCGGGGCAGGGGTAGAAGAGACCCAGTACTTC,CASSLFGAGVEETQYF
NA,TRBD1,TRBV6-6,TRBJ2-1,TGTGCCAGCAGTTACGACAGGGCCAGGGTCAATGAGCAGTTCTTC,CASSYDRARVNEQFF
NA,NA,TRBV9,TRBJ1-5,TGTGCCAGCAGCGGGCCGAATCAGCCCCAGCATTTT,CASSGPNQPQHF
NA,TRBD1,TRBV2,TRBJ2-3,TGTGCCAGCCTCCCTCAAGGGACAGGGAGAACAGATACGCAGTATTTT,CASLPQGTGRTDTQYF
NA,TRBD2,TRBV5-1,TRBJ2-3,TGCGCCAGCAGCCTCTTAGCGGGAGGCCCCACAGATACGCAGTATTTT,CASSLLAGGPTDTQYF
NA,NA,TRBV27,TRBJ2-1,TGTGCCAGCAGTTTTCCCGCAGCAGGTCACAATGAGCAGTTCTTC,CASSFPAAGHNEQFF